A selection of T cell receptor beta chains follows, all from one sample in a study of radiotherapy plus CTLA-4 blockade in lung cancer. TCRdb's copy holds only in-frame clones and misses some; the assay was immunoSEQ multiplex PCR. Of 85,000 to 90,000 clones in the sample, 72% were seen once. The sequences come from peripheral blood, collected from a patient treated with radiotherapy plus ipilimumab. All receptors come from a human donor with non-small cell lung cancer that progressed on radiotherapy plus ipilimumab. Both conserved end residues are part of each CDR3. A D gene is named only where the DNA matches it firmly. A row's size may be missing; if present it is once, few, many or a size class.

j_call v_call clone_size d_call cdr3_nt cdr3_aa
TRBJ2-2 TRBV7-9 . . TGTGCCAGCAGCTGGGACTCGAACACCGGGGAGCTGTTTTTT CASSWDSNTGELFF
TRBJ2-7 TRBV7-2 . TRBD1 TGTGCCAGCGGCCGGACAGGGGGTTTAGACGAGCAGTACTTC CASGRTGGLDEQYF
TRBJ1-3 TRBV2 . . TGTGCCAGCAGAACATCGGGGGGCTCTGGAAACACCATATATTTT CASRTSGGSGNTIYF
TRBJ2-1 TRBV9 . . TGTGCCAGCAGCGTAGATGCTAGCCCCTCCTACAATGAGCAGTTCTTC CASSVDASPSYNEQFF
TRBJ2-7 TRBV28 . . TGTGCCAGCACGGGATCGTACGAGCAGTACTTC CASTGSYEQYF
TRBJ2-7 TRBV5-1 . TRBD1 TGCGCCAGCAGCGGACCCGGGACAGCACGCACCTACGAGCAGTACTTC CASSGPGTARTYEQYF
TRBJ1-1 TRBV7-2 . . TGTGCCAGCAGCTTGGATAGGGAGACTGAAGCTTTCTTT CASSLDRETEAFF
TRBJ1-6 TRBV25-1 . . TGTGCCAGCAGTGGAATCGGGGGGAACCAAAATTCACCCCTCCACTTT CASSGIGGNQNSPLHF
TRBJ2-7 TRBV5-4 . TRBD1 TGTGCCAGCAGCGGCCGGGACAGCCACGAGCAGTACTTC CASSGRDSHEQYF
TRBJ1-3 TRBV2 . . TGTGCCAGCAGTTTGGACAGTATTAACTCTGGAAACACCATATATTTT CASSLDSINSGNTIYF
TRBJ2-3 TRBV10-3 . TRBD2 TGTGCCATCAGGACTAGCGGGGGTGGGACAGATACGCAGTATTTT CAIRTSGGGTDTQYF
TRBJ2-2 TRBV7-6 . . TGTGCCAGCAGCTTAGGAGGCCTTCCCGGGGAGCTGTTTTTT CASSLGGLPGELFF
TRBJ2-7 TRBV4-3 once . TGCGCCAGCAGCCACCCTGGGGACGAGCAGTACTTC CASSHPGDEQYF
TRBJ1-4 TRBV2 . TRBD1 TGTGCCAGCTATGGCAGGGGGCCGAGAGATGAAAAACTGTTTTTT CASYGRGPRDEKLFF
TRBJ2-3 TRBV4-1 few . TGCGCCAGCAGCCAAGAGAAACAGGGGGGGGATACGCAGTATTTT CASSQEKQGGDTQYF
TRBJ2-1 TRBV7-2 . . TGTGCCAGCAGCTTAGACCAGAGTTCTCTGTTCTTC CASSLDQSSLFF
TRBJ2-5 TRBV4-2 . TRBD2 TGTGCCAGCAGCCAAGGATCACTAGCGGGAGGAATTTTCATCTCGCAAGAGACCCAGTACTTC CASSQGSLAGGIFISQETQYF
TRBJ2-1 TRBV5-4 . TRBD1 TGTGCCAGCAGCAGCTGGGACAGCTACAATGAGCAGTTCTTC CASSSWDSYNEQFF
TRBJ2-7 TRBV19 few . TGTGCCAGTAGTCCCCGGTTCGTAGCGGCATTCTACGAGCAGTACTTC CASSPRFVAAFYEQYF
TRBJ2-2 TRBV9 . . TGTGCCAGCAGCGTCCGACAAGGGTCAACCGGGGAGCTGTTTTTT CASSVRQGSTGELFF
TRBJ1-5 TRBV4-2 . . TGTGCCAGCAGCCAAGAAGATCAGCCCCAGCATTTT CASSQEDQPQHF
TRBJ1-1 TRBV18 . TRBD1 TGTGCCAGCTCACCACGGGGACCGCAGGGGGCCACTGAAGCTTTCTTT CASSPRGPQGATEAFF
TRBJ2-2 TRBV18 . . TGTGCCAGCCAACCCCGACCTAACACCGGGGAGCTGTTTTTT CASQPRPNTGELFF
TRBJ2-7 TRBV18 . . TGTGCCAGCTCACGCCGCCGGGATTCCTACGAGCAGTACTTC CASSRRRDSYEQYF
TRBJ2-5 TRBV25-1 . TRBD2 TGTGCCAGCCTACTAGCGGGAGAAGAGACCCAGTACTTC CASLLAGEETQYF
TRBJ1-2 TRBV5-4 . . TGTGCCAGCAGCTTGGGTTATGGCTACACCTTC CASSLGYGYTF
TRBJ1-2 TRBV28 few TRBD1 TGTGCCAGCAGTCCTTCGACAGGGAGAATGGGCTACACCTTC CASSPSTGRMGYTF
TRBJ2-5 TRBV5-8 . TRBD1 TGTGCCAGCACCCTTGGCGAGGGGGCGGCGGAGACCCAGTACTTC CASTLGEGAAETQYF
TRBJ1-1 TRBV6-5 . TRBD1 TGTGCCAGCAGTTTGACAGGGGGCCAGGGGGCTTTCTTT CASSLTGGQGAFF
TRBJ2-7 TRBV5-4 few TRBD1 TGTGCCAGCAGCACGACAGGGTTCAAGCAGTACTTC CASSTTGFKQYF
TRBJ2-3 TRBV19 . TRBD2 TGTGCCAGTAGTATAGGGACTAGTATGGATACGCAGTATTTT CASSIGTSMDTQYF
TRBJ2-2 TRBV19 many TRBD2 TGTGCCAGTAGGTCAAGCGGGATCGGCGGGGAGCTGTTTTTT CASRSSGIGGELFF
TRBJ2-2 TRBV28 . . TGTGCCAGCAGTTTTCTCACCGGGGAGCTGTTTTTT CASSFLTGELFF
TRBJ1-2 TRBV27 . . TGTGCCACCGCTATCCTAGGGACCAGGGATTTACCCTATGGCTACACCTTC CATAILGTRDLPYGYTF
TRBJ1-1 TRBV4-1 . TRBD1 TGCGCCAGCAGCCAAGAACAGGGGGCGGACACTGAAGCTTTCTTT CASSQEQGADTEAFF
TRBJ1-1 TRBV27 . . TGTGCCAGCAGTTTACAAACTGGTATGAACACTGAAGCTTTCTTT CASSLQTGMNTEAFF
TRBJ2-2 TRBV9 . . TGTGCCAGCAGCGTCCCTGCGTCGGGGGGCGCGGACGGGGAGCTGTTTTTT CASSVPASGGADGELFF
TRBJ1-1 TRBV28 . TRBD1 TGTGCCAGCAGTATTACCGACAGGGGGATAAACACTGAAGCTTTCTTT CASSITDRGINTEAFF
TRBJ2-1 TRBV7-3 few TRBD2 TGTGCCAGCAGCTTAATCGCGACTAGCGGGCAAAATGAGCAGTTCTTC CASSLIATSGQNEQFF
TRBJ2-1 TRBV5-1 . . TGCGCCAGCAGCAGCCCTCAGACTATTTCGGGGAATGAGCAGTTCTTC CASSSPQTISGNEQFF
TRBJ2-7 TRBV28 . . TGTGCCAGCAGACCTGGGGAGGGGGACATGTACGAGCAGTACTTC CASRPGEGDMYEQYF
TRBJ2-7 TRBV28 . TRBD1 TGTGCCAGCAGTAAAGGACAGGCTTGGGGTATAGGGGAGCAGTACTTC CASSKGQAWGIGEQYF
TRBJ2-2 TRBV5-4 . TRBD1 TGTGCCAGCAGCTGGGACAGGGTTGGTGGCGGGGAGCTGTTTTTT CASSWDRVGGGELFF
TRBJ2-3 TRBV5-1 . . TGCGCCAGCAGCAATAGCGACAGCACAGATACGCAGTATTTT CASSNSDSTDTQYF
TRBJ1-1 TRBV4-2 . . TGTGCCAGCAGCCAAGGAACCAACAGGGACCCTGAAGCTTTCTTT CASSQGTNRDPEAFF
TRBJ1-1 TRBV7-6 . . TGTGCCAGCAGCTTTTCGGGGGCGCGAACTGAAGCTTTCTTT CASSFSGARTEAFF
TRBJ2-2 TRBV7-9 few TRBD2 TGTGCCAGCAGACCCGGGACTAGCGGTACCGGGGAGCTGTTTTTT CASRPGTSGTGELFF
TRBJ1-1 TRBV6-5 . . TGTGCCAGCAGTTACGTCCAGGACACTGAAGCTTTCTTT CASSYVQDTEAFF
TRBJ1-4 TRBV7-9 few TRBD1 TGTGCCAGCAGCTTACAGGGGGCAGGCGAAAAACTGTTTTTT CASSLQGAGEKLFF
TRBJ1-2 TRBV5-8 . . TGTGCCAGCAGCTTGACACGGCGGGCCCTAAGGGTAGCTAACTATGGCTACACCTTC CASSLTRRALRVANYGYTF
TRBJ1-5 TRBV19 . . TGTGCCAGTACCCTTGGGCAGGGGCCCTGGCAGCCCCAGCATTTT CASTLGQGPWQPQHF
TRBJ1-2 TRBV28 . TRBD1 TGTGCCAGCAGTTCAGGACAGGGCTATGGCTACACCTTC CASSSGQGYGYTF
TRBJ2-1 TRBV4-1 many TRBD2 TGCGCCAGCAGCCAAAAGCGGGAGGGGACTGCCTACAATGAGCAGTTCTTC CASSQKREGTAYNEQFF
TRBJ1-2 TRBV19 . . TGTGCCAGTAGTCCTAACTCGGACAGTGGCTACACCTTC CASSPNSDSGYTF
TRBJ2-3 TRBV27 . TRBD2 TGTGCCAGCAGTCCGTCCGGGCTAGCGGGAGGGCCGGACACAGATACGCAGTATTTT CASSPSGLAGGPDTDTQYF
TRBJ1-1 TRBV12-5 medium-sized . TGTGCTAGTGGTTTGGGAACGAACACTGAAGCTTTCTTT CASGLGTNTEAFF
TRBJ1-1 TRBV4-1 few . TGCGCCAGCAGCCCCGCGGTAGGGGCGCGAACTGAAGCTTTCTTT CASSPAVGARTEAFF
TRBJ1-2 TRBV10-3 few TRBD1 TGTGCCATGGGACAGGGGGCGCGTGGCTACACCTTC CAMGQGARGYTF
TRBJ2-7 TRBV7-9 few TRBD1 TGCGCCAGCAGCCAAGCCTGGACAGGGGGCTACGAGCAGTACTTC CASSQAWTGGYEQYF
TRBJ1-5 TRBV5-1 . . TGCGCCAGCAGATTTCAGGCGGATCAGCCCCAGCATTTT CASRFQADQPQHF